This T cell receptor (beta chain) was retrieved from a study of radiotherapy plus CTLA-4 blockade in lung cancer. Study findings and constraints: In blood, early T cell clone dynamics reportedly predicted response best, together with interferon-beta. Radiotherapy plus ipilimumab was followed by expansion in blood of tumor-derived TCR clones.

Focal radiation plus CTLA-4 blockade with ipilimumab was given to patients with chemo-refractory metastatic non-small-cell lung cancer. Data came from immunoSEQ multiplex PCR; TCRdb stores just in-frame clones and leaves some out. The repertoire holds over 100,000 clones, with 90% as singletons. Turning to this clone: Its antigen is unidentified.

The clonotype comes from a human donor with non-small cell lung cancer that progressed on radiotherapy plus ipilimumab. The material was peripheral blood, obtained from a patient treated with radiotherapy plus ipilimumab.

This chain's CDR3 is CASSRPDSSYNEQFF. The CDR3 DNA sequence: TGTGCCAGCAGCCGCCCAGACAGCTCCTACAATGAGCAGTTCTTC. The chain links TRBV5-4 to TRBJ2-1; perhaps TRBD1 as D (5 bases). The CDR3 is 15 residues long. Germline V gene sequence: CDR1 SGHNT, CDR2 YYREEE (reference sequence). V dropped 4 bases and J dropped 0 bases, with 11 bases sitting between them.